A single sample gave rise to the 12 T cell receptor beta chains below, sequenced in a study of blood T cell repertoires in COVID-19. Assay: immunoSEQ multiplex PCR; the TCRdb copy retains only in-frame clones and omits some. The profile shows under 250,000 clones, just under 85% of them singletons. Specimen: peripheral blood. The receptors come from a woman aged 60-70 years with active or convalescent COVID-19.

Here the CDR3 DNA reads TGTGCCAGCTCACCACTGCGACAGACGGATTCACCCCTCCACTTT. Its translation: CASSPLRQTDSPLHF. The rearrangement links TRBV18 to TRBJ1-6; D is perhaps TRBD1 (5 bases). V lost 1 base to trimming and J lost 8 bases, with 12 bases between them. The germline CDR1 and CDR2 sequences are KGHSH and LQKENI. The CDR3 has 15 amino acids.

This clone appeared a single time. The chain joins TRBV28 to TRBJ2-7; 10 bases align to TRBD2. The V segment lost 4 bases and the J segment 0 bases; nucleotides outside the gene matches: 6. This CDR3 has 16 amino acids. Per the germline V gene, CDR1 is MDHEN and CDR2 is SYDVKM. CDR3 sequence reads: CASSSLAGGLSYEQYV. CDR3 nucleotide sequence: TGTGCCAGCAGTTCCTTAGCGGGGGGCCTCTCCTACGAGCAGTACGTC.

This chain joins TRBV5-1 and TRBJ1-2, with 10 bases aligning to TRBD1. With 4 bases clipped from V and 3 bases from J, the junction kept 12 bases outside the gene matches. CDR1 SGHRS and CDR2 YFSETQ come from the germline V gene. The CDR3 is made up of 17 amino acids. CDR3 bases: TGCGCCAGCAGCCTAAGCGCTGACAGGGGGCGCGACTATGGCTACACCTTC. Translated: CASSLSADRGRDYGYTF.

This clone was observed a few times. The chain employs TRBV5-4 and TRBJ2-2, with TRBD2 matching 12 bases. There are 16 residues in the CDR3. The trim removed 0 bases at V and 8 bases at J, leaving 5 bases unmatched. Germline CDR1 SGHNT, CDR2 YYREEE (reference sequence). The CDR3 DNA reads TGTGCCAGCAGCTTGGGACTAGCGGGAGCCCGGGGGGAGCTGTTTTTT. Amino acid sequence: CASSLGLAGARGELFF.

The chain joins TRBV5-1 to TRBJ1-2, with D possibly TRBD1 on 6 matching bases. With 0 bases removed from V and 8 bases from J, the gap between germline ends came to 14 bases. Germline V CDR1 and CDR2: SGHRS, YFSETQ. CDR3 length: 14 amino acids. DNA of the CDR3: TGCGCCAGCAGCTTGGAGGGACACCTCGAGGGCTACACCTTC. It codes for CASSLEGHLEGYTF.

This clone was counted a single time. The chain has TRBV12-3 or TRBV12-4 and TRBJ1-5; no reliable D call. Trimming took 8 bases from V and 4 from J, leaving 12 bases between them. The CDR3 covers 13 residues. CDR3 residues: CASATGNNQPQHF. CDR3 in DNA: TGTGCCAGCGCAACCGGGAATAATCAGCCCCAGCATTTT.

CDR3 protein: CASTTGGWGTEAFF. CDR3 sequence (DNA): TGTGCCAGCACAACAGGGGGCTGGGGGACTGAAGCTTTCTTT. V gene TRBV27 combines with J gene TRBJ1-1, with 9 bases aligning to TRBD1. The CDR3 length is 14 residues. The germline V gene has CDR1 MNHEY and CDR2 SMNVEV (reference sequence). V lost 7 bases and J lost 5; bases outside the gene matches: 8.

Written as DNA, the CDR3 is TGTGCCAGCAGCTCAGGCTATTCACCCCTCCACTTT. Translating gives CASSSGYSPLHF. V is TRBV7-9 and J is TRBJ1-6; D is unclear. Germline values: CDR1 SEHNR, CDR2 FQNEAQ (reference sequence). V lost 4 bases, J lost 8 bases, and 6 bases lay in between. The length of the CDR3 is 12 residues.

This clone has just a few counts. The genes are TRBV7-2 and TRBJ2-5; 11 bases are a match to TRBD2. Looked up from germline, CDR1 is SGHTA and CDR2 is FQGNSA. The CDR3 has 18 amino acids. Unmatched junction bases numbered 16, after V lost 5 bases and J lost 5 bases. Here the CDR3 reads CASSPPRVLAGGKETQYF. CDR3 DNA sequence: TGTGCCAGCAGCCCCCCAAGGGTCCTAGCGGGGGGAAAGGAGACCCAGTACTTC.

This clone has more than one count but fewer than ten. The chain combines TRBV11-3 with TRBJ2-5; D may be TRBD2 (6 bases). The CDR3 length is 15 residues. Germline V CDR1 and CDR2: SGHNT, YENEEA. The V gene lost 5 bases and the J gene lost 4 bases, with 17 bases spanning the gap. The CDR3 loop reads CASSRDSLQAETQYF. The CDR3 coding sequence is TGTGCCAGCAGCCGGGACTCCCTTCAGGCAGAGACCCAGTACTTC.

V and J are TRBV7-8 and TRBJ2-5; 8 positions match TRBD1. CDR1 is SGHVS and CDR2 is FQNEAQ in the germline V gene. This CDR3 comprises 15 residues. The V segment lost 6 bases and the J segment 4 bases; nucleotides outside the gene matches: 10. CDR3 nucleotide sequence: TGTGCCAGCAGTCCTCCGGGACAGGTGGGAGAGACCCAGTACTTC. Residues: CASSPPGQVGETQYF. Looking up the rest from reference TRBV7-8 and TRBJ2-5 gives the full variable domain: GAGVSQSPRYKVAKRGQDVALRCDPISGHVSLFWYQQALGQGPEFLTYFQNEAQLDKSGLPSDRFFAERPEGSVSTLKIQRTQQEDSAVYLCASSPPGQVGETQYFGPGTRLLVL.

This clone occurred once. The chain combines TRBV5-1 with TRBJ2-3; D uncertain. The CDR3 spans 14 residues. V was pared by 3 bases and J by 6 bases, with 14 bases between. Germline V lookup: CDR1 SGHRS, CDR2 YFSETQ. CDR3 amino acids: CASSSRTLGDTQYF. Written as DNA, the CDR3 is TGCGCCAGCAGCTCCCGAACCCTCGGGGATACGCAGTATTTT.